The 9 T cell receptor beta chains in this list originate from one sample, sequenced in a study of shared clonotypes between healthy human individuals. The table came from immunoSEQ multiplex PCR; TCRdb's copy has only in-frame clones and leaves some out. Here the sample spans more than 2 million clones, nearly 97% being singletons. The sequencing input was naive CD4+ T cells sorted from blood. The subset is: CD45RA+ positively selected. Every receptor here comes from a young man in good health.

This chain links TRBV2 with TRBJ2-3; D might be TRBD2 (5 bases). Trimming left V 2 bases short and J 5 bases short, with 11 bases between. The CDR3 has 14 amino acids. Germline loops: CDR1 SNHLY, CDR2 FYNNEI. The CDR3 here is CASSETSFLDTQYF. The CDR3 region has the DNA TGTGCCAGCAGTGAAACTAGTTTCCTAGATACGCAGTATTTT.

The chain uses TRBV5-4 and TRBJ2-7; D may be TRBD1 (5 bases). Trimming shortened V by 1 base and J by 0 bases, and 11 bases separated the two germline ends. The CDR3 has 15 residues. CDR1 is SGHNT, CDR2 YYREEE, per germline (reference sequence). The CDR3 sequence is CASSLSETASYEQYF. In DNA, the CDR3 is TGTGCCAGCAGCTTGTCAGAGACAGCCTCCTACGAGCAGTACTTC.

The gene calls are TRBV12-5 and TRBJ1-3, with D maybe TRBD1 (5 bases). CDR3 size: 16 residues. Germline CDR1 LGHNT, CDR2 FRNRAP. V was cut by 1 base and J by 7 bases, with 17 bases left in between. Here the CDR3 DNA reads TGTGCTAGTGGTTTGGGGGGTGAGGGGCCGAAGAACACCATATATTTT. Amino acids: CASGLGGEGPKNTIYF.

Comment on this clone: Other DNA variants within this sample encode the same CDR3. The chain recombines TRBV28 with TRBJ2-1, with TRBD2 as a possible D gene (5 bases). V was trimmed by 4 bases and J by 8 bases, leaving 18 bases between them. Germline V gene data show CDR1 as MDHEN and CDR2 as SYDVKM. The CDR3 is made up of 15 amino acids. This CDR3 is CASSSPGLGRDEQFF. The CDR3 DNA follows: TGTGCCAGCAGTTCTCCGGGCCTCGGGCGGGATGAGCAGTTCTTC.

The chain uses TRBV14 and TRBJ2-1, with 9 bases lining up with TRBD2. J was trimmed by 7 bases and V by 4 bases; bases with no gene match: 5. CDR3 length: 14 amino acids. Germline CDR1 SGHDN, CDR2 FVKESK. CDR3 in amino acids: CASSPSGTLNEQFF. The CDR3 DNA follows: TGTGCCAGCAGCCCTAGCGGGACCTTAAATGAGCAGTTCTTC. Full variable domain (remainder filled in from reference TRBV14 and TRBJ2-1): EAGVTQFPSHSVIEKGQTVTLRCDPISGHDNLYWYRRVMGKEIKFLLHFVKESKQDESGMPNNRFLAERTGGTYSTLKVQPAELEDSGVYFCASSPSGTLNEQFFGPGTRLTVL.

The rearrangement joins TRBV19 to TRBJ1-5; tentative D call: TRBD1 (5 bases). Trimming stripped 6 bases from V and 5 bases from J, with 11 bases between. CDR1 LNHDA and CDR2 SQIVND come from the germline V gene (reference sequence). CDR3 length equals 13 residues. CDR3 amino acids: CASRQGGDQPQHF. The CDR3 coding sequence is TGTGCCAGTAGGCAGGGAGGGGATCAGCCCCAGCATTTT.

This rearrangement joins TRBV11-2 to TRBJ1-1; D is possibly TRBD1 (6 bases). CDR1 is SGHAT and CDR2 is FQNNGV in the germline V gene. V lost 5 bases, J lost 4 bases, and 14 bases lay in between. The CDR3 consists of 14 residues. This CDR3 reads CASSLRGGLTEAFF. In DNA, the CDR3 is TGTGCCAGCAGCCTAAGGGGGGGGCTCACTGAAGCTTTCTTT.

This clone was seen only once. This rearrangement joins TRBV2 to TRBJ2-3; D unresolved. V was pared by 2 bases and J by 8 bases, with 17 bases between. The CDR3 contains 15 residues. From germline, CDR1 is SNHLY and CDR2 FYNNEI. CDR3 nucleotides: TGTGCCAGCAGTGAATCAGGATCGCCTACTACTACGCAGTATTTT. Translation: CASSESGSPTTTQYF. Variable domain in full (rest from reference TRBV2 and TRBJ2-3): EPEVTQTPSHQVTQMGQEVILRCVPISNHLYFYWYRQILGQKVEFLVSFYNNEISEKSEIFDDQFSVERPDGSNFTLKIRSTKLEDSAMYFCASSESGSPTTTQYFGPGTRLTVL.

V is TRBV21-1 and J is TRBJ1-4. TRBV21-1 is termed a pseudogene. This CDR3 has 16 residues. CDR3 residues: CASSKAPPATNEKLFF. The CDR3 nucleotides are TGTGCCAGCAGCAAAGCCCCCCCGGCAACTAATGAAAAACTGTTTTTT.